The rows below give T cell receptor beta chains drawn from one sample of a study of CD8 T cells in ankylosing spondylitis. MiXCR, run by TCRdb on the 5' RACE reads, gives a single entry per CDR3 protein. The repertoire holds roughly 370,000 distinct CDR3 sequences, with 20% to 25% as singletons. Material for sequencing was blood, either unsorted or a sorted T cell fraction (not recorded which). These receptors came from a male donor with ankylosing spondylitis. Both conserved end residues are part of each CDR3. A D gene is named only where the DNA matches it firmly. Not all rows give a size; the values are once, few, many and, for expanded clones, a class.

>TRBJ2-3|TRBV11-3|NA|TRBD2
TGTGCCAGCAGCCCCCAGCGGGGCTCAGATACGCAGTATTTT
CASSPQRGSDTQYF
>TRBJ2-4|TRBV5-1|few|TRBD1
TGCGCCAGCAGTTCTGATCCCGGGACAGGGTTAAACATTCAGTACTTC
CASSSDPGTGLNIQYF
>TRBJ1-5|TRBV6-2/TRBV6-3|NA|TRBD1
TGTGCCAGCAGCACTCGGAGGACAGGGTACCAGCCCCAGCATTTT
CASSTRRTGYQPQHF
>TRBJ2-2|TRBV11-3|NA|TRBD1
TGTGCCAGCAGCCCGAGGACAGGTTTTACCGGGGAGCTGTTTTTT
CASSPRTGFTGELFF
>TRBJ2-1|TRBV7-6|NA|NA
TGTGCCAGCAGCTTAGCCCAAGCGGGACACTACAATGAGCAGTTCTTC
CASSLAQAGHYNEQFF
>TRBJ2-1|TRBV29-1|NA|TRBD1
TGCAGCGGGGGGCGGACAGGGAGTAATGAGCAGTTCTTC
CSGGRTGSNEQFF
>TRBJ2-7|TRBV12-3/TRBV12-4|once|TRBD1
TGTGCCAGCAGTTTTAGGGACAGCGGCTCCTACGAGCAGTACTTC
CASSFRDSGSYEQYF
>TRBJ1-1|TRBV28|NA|NA
TGTGCCAGCAGTCTAGAACAGAGAAACACTGAAGCTTTCTTT
CASSLEQRNTEAFF
>TRBJ2-3|TRBV20-1|many|TRBD2
TGCAGTGCTACCCCCTCTAGCGGGGATACGCAGTATTTT
CSATPSSGDTQYF
>TRBJ2-7|TRBV5-1|few|TRBD1
TGCGCCAGCAGCCGACAGGGAATAACTCCGACTCCCTACGAGCAGTACTTC
CASSRQGITPTPYEQYF
>TRBJ1-2|TRBV29-1|NA|NA
TGCAGCGTTGAGGGCCAGGACTCCCTCTCTGGCTACACCTTC
CSVEGQDSLSGYTF
>TRBJ2-2|TRBV12-3/TRBV12-4|few|TRBD2
TGTGCCAGCAGAATACCGGGACTAGCGGGAGCCGGGGAGCTGTTTTTT
CASRIPGLAGAGELFF
>TRBJ2-1|TRBV7-3|few|TRBD2
TGTGCCAGCAGCTCATCCTCCAGGAGGGCTAGCGGCTACAATGAGCAGTTCTTC
CASSSSSRRASGYNEQFF
>TRBJ1-6|TRBV27|many|NA
TGTGCCAGCAGTTTGGGGCAGATTAATTCACCCCTCCACTTT
CASSLGQINSPLHF
>TRBJ2-2|TRBV7-8|once|NA
TGTGCCACCCATCCGGTCACCGGGGAGCTGTTTTTT
CATHPVTGELFF
>TRBJ2-7|TRBV30|NA|NA
TGTGCCTGGAGTGCCGGCGGCTACGAGCAGTACTTC
CAWSAGGYEQYF
>TRBJ2-5|TRBV5-5|NA|TRBD2
TGTGCCAGCAGCTTGGCGTCGGGGACTAGCGGACAAGAGACCCAGTACTTC
CASSLASGTSGQETQYF
>TRBJ2-3|TRBV10-3|few|NA
TGTGCCACCTCCCTGGGGGGGCCCACAGATACGCAGTATTTT
CATSLGGPTDTQYF
>TRBJ1-5|TRBV7-2|NA|NA
TGTGCCAGCAGCTTAGGAGGGCTTGTCAATCAGCCCCAGCATTTT
CASSLGGLVNQPQHF
>TRBJ1-1|TRBV10-2|NA|NA
TGCGCCAGCCATTTACGGGGCACTGAAGCTTTCTTT
CASHLRGTEAFF
>TRBJ2-3|TRBV2|NA|TRBD2
TGTGCCAGCAGTAGTGGACTAGCGCAAAGCACAGATACGCAGTATTTT
CASSSGLAQSTDTQYF
>TRBJ1-5|TRBV3-1|NA|NA
TGTGCCAGCAGCCAACTCTTTGGCAGCAATCAGCCCCAGCATTTT
CASSQLFGSNQPQHF
>TRBJ2-4|TRBV3-1|NA|NA
TGTGCCAGCAGCCAAGTCGACGCTTCTGCGACCAAAAACATTCAGTACTTC
CASSQVDASATKNIQYF
>TRBJ2-1|TRBV7-6|NA|NA
TGTGCCAGCAGCTTATGGCCCCTTAGGGAGTCCTACAATGAGCAGTTCTTC
CASSLWPLRESYNEQFF
>TRBJ2-3|TRBV27|NA|NA
TGTGCCAGCAGCATATCCCGGGGGTGGGTAGATACGCAGTATTTT
CASSISRGWVDTQYF
>TRBJ1-2|TRBV18|few|TRBD1
TGTGCCAGCTCAGCGCAGGGGGTTGCGTATGGCTACACCTTC
CASSAQGVAYGYTF
>TRBJ2-1|TRBV6-1|NA|TRBD2
TGTGCCAGCAGGCCGGGACTAGCAACCGATGAGCAGTTCTTC
CASRPGLATDEQFF
>TRBJ2-1|TRBV20-1|NA|TRBD2
TGCAGTGCTCAAAGCGGGGTCAGAAATGAGCAGTTCTTC
CSAQSGVRNEQFF
>TRBJ2-2|TRBV28|NA|NA
TGTGCCAGCGGGGGAGTACGATACGGGGAGCTGTTTTTT
CASGGVRYGELFF
>TRBJ1-6|TRBV20-1|NA|NA
TGCAGTGTAGTCCGGGCTGTGGGCTCACCCCTCCACTTT
CSVVRAVGSPLHF
>TRBJ2-4|TRBV7-2|NA|NA
TGTGCCAGCAGCCCCCGCCGACTAGCCAAAAACATTCAGTACTTC
CASSPRRLAKNIQYF
>TRBJ2-3|TRBV4-2|many|TRBD2
TGTGCCAGCAGCCAAGGTAGCGGGAGCGCAGATACGCAGTATTTT
CASSQGSGSADTQYF
>TRBJ2-7|TRBV20-1|few|TRBD1
TGCAGTGCGCAACAACAGGGGGCAGATGGGGAGCAGTACTTC
CSAQQQGADGEQYF
>TRBJ1-1|TRBV12-3/TRBV12-4|few|NA
TGTGCCAGCAGTTTAGGCTCGGACGGCACTGAAGCTTTCTTT
CASSLGSDGTEAFF
>TRBJ2-7|TRBV28|NA|TRBD1
TGTGCCAGCAGGACCGGGACAGGTCTCTACGAGCAGTACTTC
CASRTGTGLYEQYF
>TRBJ1-1|TRBV12-3/TRBV12-4|NA|NA
TGTGCCAGCAGTCTCGACCCCCTAAATGAAGCTTTCTTT
CASSLDPLNEAFF
>TRBJ1-5|TRBV5-1|many|NA
TGCGCCAGCAGCTTGCGCATAGGCCAGCCCCAGCATTTT
CASSLRIGQPQHF
>TRBJ2-1|TRBV15|NA|NA
TGTGCCACCAGCAGGGAGACAGGGAGGTCCTACAATGAGCAGTTCTTC
CATSRETGRSYNEQFF
>TRBJ2-2|TRBV24-1|few|NA
TGTGCCACCAGTAGAGGGGCTCTCACCGGGGAGCTGTTTTTT
CATSRGALTGELFF
>TRBJ1-5|TRBV6-2/TRBV6-3|NA|NA
TGTGCCAGCAGTTACGGATACCGCCTGGGTGATCAGCCCCAGCATTTT
CASSYGYRLGDQPQHF
>TRBJ1-5|TRBV20-1|many|NA
TGCAGTGCCCCGGGGCAGGGGTGGCAGCCCCAGCATTTT
CSAPGQGWQPQHF
>TRBJ1-5|TRBV6-1|NA|TRBD1
TGTGCCAGCAGTCCCCGGCAGGGGGATCATCAGCCCCAGCATTTT
CASSPRQGDHQPQHF
>TRBJ1-5|TRBV20-1|NA|NA
TGCAGTGCCTCACAGGGCCTAAATCAGCCCCAGCATTTT
CSASQGLNQPQHF
>TRBJ1-2|TRBV5-5|NA|NA
TGTGCCAGCAGCTTGAACGGAGCTAACTATGGCTACACCTTC
CASSLNGANYGYTF
>TRBJ2-1|TRBV7-3|few|NA
TGTGCCAGCAGCTTAACGGTGGACCATGAGCAGTTCTTC
CASSLTVDHEQFF
>TRBJ1-4|TRBV9|NA|TRBD1
TGTGCCAGCAGCGCCCTGACAGGGACTAATGAAAAACTGTTTTTT
CASSALTGTNEKLFF
>TRBJ2-1|TRBV19|NA|TRBD2
TGTGCCAGTAGTATCTTTTCCGGGAGGGCTTACGGGTTGAATGAGCAGTTCTTC
CASSIFSGRAYGLNEQFF
>TRBJ2-2|TRBV10-2|NA|TRBD2
TGCGCCAGCTCCCCCACTAGCGGGAGGGTGGACGGGGAGCTGTTTTTT
CASSPTSGRVDGELFF